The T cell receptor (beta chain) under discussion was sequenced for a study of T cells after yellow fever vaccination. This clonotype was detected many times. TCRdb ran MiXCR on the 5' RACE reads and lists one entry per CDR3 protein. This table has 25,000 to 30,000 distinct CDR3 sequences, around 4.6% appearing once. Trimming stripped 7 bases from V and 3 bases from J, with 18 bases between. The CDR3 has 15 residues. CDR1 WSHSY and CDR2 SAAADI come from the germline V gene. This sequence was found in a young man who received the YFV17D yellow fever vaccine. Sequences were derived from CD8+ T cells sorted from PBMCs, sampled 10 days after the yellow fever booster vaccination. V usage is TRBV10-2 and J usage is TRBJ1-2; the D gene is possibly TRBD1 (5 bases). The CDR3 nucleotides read TGCGCCAGCACGTCCGGACACCTCAGCTACTATGGCTACACCTTC. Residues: CASTSGHLSYYGYTF.